Listed below are T cell receptor beta chains from one sample, sequenced in a study of T cells after yellow fever vaccination. TCRdb analysed the 5' RACE reads with MiXCR anew, one entry per CDR3 protein. Of a few hundred thousand distinct CDR3 sequences detected, approximately 4.5% appear once; the ten largest clones hold 15% to 20%. Here the sequenced sample was PBMCs, taken 15 days after the yellow fever booster vaccination. The receptors derive from a man aged 18 to 29 who received the YFV17D yellow fever vaccine. CDR3s include the opening cysteine and the closing phenylalanine or tryptophan. The D gene is left open where the match is weak. Expanded clones are given a class, and other clones once, few, many or no size at all.

J | V | D | size | DNA | CDR3
TRBJ2-1 | TRBV5-1 | NA | many | TGCGCCAGCAGCCCAGAGTACAGGGTCCGCCCTATTTACAATGAGCAGTTCTTC | CASSPEYRVRPIYNEQFF
TRBJ2-5 | TRBV10-3 | NA | many | TGTGCCATCAGTGAGTCGTACGGGGGTGGTGAGACCCAGTACTTC | CAISESYGGGETQYF
TRBJ2-1 | TRBV5-4 | NA | few | TGTGCCAGCAGCTTGGTGCTGGGAAACCTTCACAATGAGCAGTTCTTC | CASSLVLGNLHNEQFF
TRBJ2-5 | TRBV29-1 | NA | many | TGCAGCGTTGGGGTAGGGGGGCCGTACCAAGAGACCCAGTACTTC | CSVGVGGPYQETQYF
TRBJ2-1 | TRBV25-1 | NA | few | TGTGCCAGCAGTGAATTTAGCTCGAGCGGGTACAATGAGCAGTTCTTC | CASSEFSSSGYNEQFF
TRBJ1-4 | TRBV20-1 | NA | many | TGCAGTGCTAGAGATGGGCGTGAAAAACTGTTTTTT | CSARDGREKLFF
TRBJ2-6 | TRBV6-2/TRBV6-3 | TRBD1 | many | TGTGCCAGCAGTCAAGACAGGGCTGGGGCCAACGTCCTGACTTTC | CASSQDRAGANVLTF
TRBJ1-2 | TRBV12-3/TRBV12-4 | NA | few | TGTGCCAGCAGTCCACCCCGGGGCTATGGCTACACCTTC | CASSPPRGYGYTF
TRBJ1-2 | TRBV3-1 | NA | NA | TGTGCCAGCAGCTACCCTGCGAGAGGGGGCTACACCTTC | CASSYPARGGYTF
TRBJ1-4 | TRBV7-2 | NA | few | TGTGCCAGCAGCGTAGGGGCCCTTAATGAAAAACTGTTTTTT | CASSVGALNEKLFF
TRBJ2-3 | TRBV9 | NA | few | TGTGCCAGCAGCGTAGGGGCTAGCTTCCCAGATACGCAGTATTTT | CASSVGASFPDTQYF
TRBJ1-6 | TRBV27 | NA | NA | TGTGCCAGCAGACTTACCTTCGGGAATAATTCACCCCTCCACTTT | CASRLTFGNNSPLHF